These 26 T cell receptor beta chains share one sample of origin, sequenced in a study of CD8 T cells in Susac syndrome (dated by TCRdb to the late 2010s). Libraries were constructed by the immunoSEQ multiplex PCR assay. RNA was extracted using the RNeasy kit, and about 0.5 to 1 microgram was reverse transcribed with random hexamers. TCRdb cleaned the public reads at Q25 with fastp, built clones with MiXCR and kept in-frame beta chains. Under each unique CDR3 protein, matching rows form one entry showing the most common genes and DNA. The sample has approximately 120,000 distinct CDR3 sequences on record, around 94% of them singletons. Jointly, the top ten make up 0.087% of the sample. Material: CD4+ T cells from PBMCs. These receptors all stem from a human donor in good health.

The genes are TRBV2 and TRBJ1-2; 11 positions agree with TRBD1. V trimming: 6 bases; J trimming: 4 bases; junction bases outside the gene matches: 7. This CDR3 region has 15 residues. The germline CDR1 and CDR2 sequences are SNHLY and FYNNEI. The CDR3 loop reads CASSQGTGGLYGYTF. CDR3 in DNA: TGTGCCAGCAGCCAAGGGACAGGGGGACTCTATGGCTACACCTTC.

J is TRBJ2-4 and V is TRBV20-1; unclear D gene. There are 15 residues in the CDR3. Germline V gives CDR1 DFQATT, CDR2 SNEGSKA (reference sequence). Between the trimmed V and J ends, which lost 0 bases and 5 bases, there was a span of 14 bases. The CDR3 region has the DNA TGCAGTGCTAGAGATGGCGGCAAACCCCAAAACATTCAGTACTTC. Its translation is CSARDGGKPQNIQYF.

This clonotype was detected only once. V gene TRBV7-9 combines with J gene TRBJ1-1; TRBD1 agrees at 8 bases. The CDR3 sequence is 18 residues long. CDR1 and CDR2 (germline): SEHNR, FQNEAQ (reference sequence). V was clipped by 5 bases and J by 1 base; unmatched bases: 15. This CDR3 reads CASSPARTGQVRNTEAFF. For the CDR3, the DNA is TGTGCCAGCAGCCCCGCAAGGACAGGGCAAGTAAGGAACACTGAAGCTTTCTTT.

The rearrangement links TRBV4-3 to TRBJ2-1, with D uncertain. Germline V gene lookup returns CDR1 LGHNA and CDR2 YSLEER. Trimming stripped 0 bases from V and 10 bases from J, with 7 bases between. This CDR3 contains 12 residues. CDR3 residues: CASSQDRLEQFF. Here the CDR3 DNA reads TGCGCCAGCAGCCAAGATCGGCTGGAGCAGTTCTTC.

The DNA for the CDR3 is TGTGCCTGTAGACTAGCGGGAGGAACAGATACGCAGTATTTT. Its protein is CACRLAGGTDTQYF. J is TRBJ2-3 and V is TRBV30, with 13 bases identical to TRBD2. Germline trimming cut 6 bases from V and 3 bases from J; bases unmatched to any gene: 3. This CDR3 has 14 residues. Germline CDR1 GTSNPN, CDR2 SVGIG (reference sequence).

In the case of this clonotype: Relative to the germline gene, one junction end is altered; a read error may explain this. The chain recombines TRBV5-1 with TRBJ1-1; TRBD1 aligns across 8 bases. Germline-derived CDR1 and CDR2 are SGHRS and YFSETQ. This CDR3 region has 13 residues. CDR3 sequence: CASSLLVGQDHRF. DNA for the CDR3: TGCGCCAGCAGCTTATTAGTGGGACAGGATCACCGATTT.

The chain recombines TRBV20-1 with TRBJ1-1; D is unresolved. Germline V gene sequence: CDR1 DFQATT, CDR2 SNEGSKA (reference sequence). V gave up 1 base and J gave up 4 bases, with 7 bases separating them. This CDR3 is built from 12 residues. CDR3 bases: TGCAGTGCTAGAGCGGGCGGCACTGAAGCTTTCTTT. This encodes CSARAGGTEAFF.

The rearrangement links TRBV5-4 to TRBJ2-3; a possible D gene is TRBD2 (6 bases). This CDR3 is built from 16 residues. The ends were cut back, 2 bases at V and 2 bases at J, with 15 bases in the middle. Germline loops: CDR1 SGHNT, CDR2 YYREEE (reference sequence). This CDR3 reads CASSFRRAGTTDTQYF. DNA of the CDR3: TGTGCCAGCAGCTTCAGGAGGGCGGGAACCACAGATACGCAGTATTTT. Filled out from reference TRBV5-4 and TRBJ2-3, the complete variable domain reads ETGVTQSPTHLIKTRGQQVTLRCSSQSGHNTVSWYQQALGQGPQFIFQYYREEENGRGNFPPRFSGLQFPNYSSELNVNALELDDSALYLCASSFRRAGTTDTQYFGPGTRLTVL.

The chain couples TRBV12-3 or TRBV12-4 to TRBJ1-2; D unclear. This CDR3 is built from 11 residues. V was cut by 2 bases and J by 8 bases, with 6 bases left in between. CDR3 sequence: CASSLTLGYTF. CDR3 bases: TGTGCCAGCAGTTTAACCCTAGGCTACACCTTC.

This clonotype was counted once. The chain uses TRBV19 and TRBJ1-4; D ambiguous. V gave up 4 bases and J gave up 5 bases, with 8 bases separating them. The CDR3 is 13 amino acids. Germline V gene lookup returns CDR1 LNHDA and CDR2 SQIVND (reference sequence). CDR3 amino acids: CASSNSFNEKLFF. The DNA of the CDR3 is TGTGCCAGTAGTAACAGTTTCAATGAAAAACTGTTTTTT.

The chain carries TRBV21-1 and TRBJ2-7; TRBD1, the D gene given by the table, was not confirmed from the DNA. TRBV21-1 is a pseudogene segment. The CDR3 runs 15 residues. The chain's CDR3 is CASSKGAGVSYEQYF. The CDR3 DNA reads TGTGCCAGCAGCAAAGGAGCCGGGGTTTCCTACGAGCAGTACTTC.

The rearrangement joins TRBV18 to TRBJ1-2; no firm D call. The CDR3 is made up of 13 amino acids. Germline V gives CDR1 KGHSH, CDR2 LQKENI. V lost 3 bases and J lost 6, with 11 bases in between. CDR3 sequence: CASSPMREDGYTF. The CDR3 DNA is TGTGCCAGCTCACCTATGAGGGAGGATGGCTACACCTTC.

In this sample, this clonotype turned up a few times. The rearrangement uses TRBV18 and TRBJ1-5; D is unresolved. Germline CDR1 is KGHSH and CDR2 is LQKENI. The CDR3 runs to 15 residues. The V end lost 6 bases, the J end lost 5 bases, and 17 bases lay between the germline ends. In DNA, the CDR3 is TGTGCCAGCTCGATGCTCGAGGGAGGCGATCAGCCCCAGCATTTT. Protein product: CASSMLEGGDQPQHF.

Comments on this clonotype: A junction end diverges from the germline sequence, so it may reflect a read error. This chain uses TRBV9 with TRBJ1-2, with TRBD1 identical over 9 bases. The germline gives CDR1 SGDLS, CDR2 YYNGEE. The CDR3 covers 16 residues. This CDR3 reads CVSSVEEGTGPYGYTF. For the CDR3, the DNA is TGTGTCAGCAGCGTAGAAGAAGGGACAGGGCCCTATGGCTACACCTTC.

This chain connects TRBV6-1 to TRBJ2-5; TRBD2 matches 13 bases. Germline V gives CDR1 MNHNS, CDR2 SASEGT. V lost 8 bases, J lost 0 bases, and 6 bases stayed unmatched. This CDR3 is built from 16 residues. CDR3 protein: CASEGLAGRYQETQYF. Here the CDR3 DNA reads TGTGCCAGCGAGGGACTAGCGGGACGGTACCAAGAGACCCAGTACTTC.

V gene TRBV5-1 combines with J gene TRBJ2-1; 7 bases match TRBD2. Trimming cost V 4 bases and J 1 base; bases outside gene matches: 2. The CDR3 is 14 amino acids. Germline V gene data show CDR1 as SGHRS and CDR2 as YFSETQ. CDR3 nucleotide sequence: TGCGCCAGCAGCGTAGCGGGTTCCTACAATGAGCAGTTCTTC. It translates to CASSVAGSYNEQFF.

This clonotype is a singleton in its sample. The chain carries TRBV7-9 and TRBJ1-5; 7 bases fit TRBD1. Trimming at V came to 5 bases and at J to 4 bases, leaving 2 bases not matched to a gene. This CDR3 has 13 amino acids. Germline CDR1 and CDR2: SEHNR and FQNEAQ (reference sequence). DNA of the CDR3: TGTGCCAGCAGCCAGGGGGTGAATCAGCCCCAGCATTTT. This encodes CASSQGVNQPQHF.

The rearrangement links TRBV7-9 to TRBJ1-1; a possible D gene is TRBD1 (5 bases). V was pared by 4 bases and J by 0 bases, with 15 bases between. The CDR3 is 16 amino acids. The germline V gene has CDR1 SEHNR and CDR2 FQNEAQ (reference sequence). The CDR3 DNA is TGTGCCAGCAGCTCGGGGCGGGTAAGAGTGAACACTGAAGCTTTCTTT. Protein sequence: CASSSGRVRVNTEAFF.

V gene TRBV3-1 combines with J gene TRBJ2-5; TRBD2 matches 14 bases. The V gene's germline CDR1 is LGHDT and CDR2 YNNKEL (reference sequence). The trim removed 4 bases at V and 5 bases at J, leaving 15 bases unmatched. CDR3 length equals 19 residues. CDR3 residues: CASSRLPRRGLAGVETQYF. CDR3 coding DNA: TGTGCCAGCAGCCGACTCCCTAGACGGGGACTAGCGGGGGTGGAGACCCAGTACTTC.

CDR3 in DNA: TGTGCCAGCAGCCAAGATAAAGGGACCGGCCAAGAGACCCAGTACTTC. Translating gives CASSQDKGTGQETQYF. This chain connects TRBV3-1 to TRBJ2-5; the D gene could be TRBD1 or TRBD2 (5 bases each). V shed 0 bases and J shed 1 base, with 12 bases lying between them. Germline-derived CDR1 and CDR2 are LGHDT and YNNKEL (reference sequence). The CDR3 has 16 amino acids.

This chain joins TRBV7-6 and TRBJ2-7, with D possibly matching TRBD2 (5 bases). The CDR3 sequence is 13 residues long. Trimming left V 5 bases short and J 3 bases short, with 11 bases between. Germline V gene lookup returns CDR1 SGHVS and CDR2 FNYEAQ. CDR3 coding DNA: TGTGCCAGCAGCGTAAGCGGAGACTACGAGCAGTACTTC. It is translated as CASSVSGDYEQYF.

This chain joins TRBV25-1 and TRBJ1-1; no firm D call. This CDR3 has 13 amino acids. In germline, CDR1 is MGHDK, CDR2 SYGVNS. Trimming pared 3 bases from V and 0 bases from J, leaving 5 bases between. Here the CDR3 DNA reads TGTGCCAGCAGTGACAGCCTGAACACTGAAGCTTTCTTT. Its translation: CASSDSLNTEAFF.

This clonotype appeared once. V and J are TRBV18 and TRBJ1-2; D is uncertain. The germline V gene has CDR1 KGHSH and CDR2 LQKENI. This CDR3 has 11 amino acids. Trimming left V 6 bases short and J 1 base short, with 3 bases between. CDR3 sequence reads: CASSRNYGYTF. The CDR3, as DNA: TGTGCCAGCTCGCGTAACTATGGCTACACCTTC.

Here the CDR3 DNA reads TGCGCCATCAGAGGACAGGGGAGCGAGGAGCAGTACTTC. Amino acid sequence: CAIRGQGSEEQYF. The chain combines TRBV23-1 with TRBJ2-7, with 9 positions matching TRBD1. TRBV23-1 is marked as an open reading frame, function uncertain. This CDR3 comprises 13 residues. The ends lost 10 bases at V and 7 bases at J; junction bases unmatched: 11.

The rearrangement uses TRBV3-1 and TRBJ2-7; no clear D gene. V shed 4 bases and J shed 6 bases, with 10 bases lying between them. CDR1 is LGHDT, CDR2 YNNKEL, per germline (reference sequence). This CDR3 comprises 12 residues. CDR3 in DNA: TGTGCCAGCAGCCGCCTTTCTACCGAGCAGTACTTC. This gives the protein CASSRLSTEQYF.

V and J are TRBV3-1 and TRBJ2-7; D is uncertain. The germline V and J ends were trimmed by 4 bases and 6 bases, with 16 bases remaining between them. The CDR3 has 14 amino acids. CDR1 and CDR2 (germline): LGHDT, YNNKEL (reference sequence). The DNA for the CDR3 is TGTGCCAGCAGCCGACTGGGTAGCCCAAGCGAGCAGTACTTC. This codes for CASSRLGSPSEQYF.